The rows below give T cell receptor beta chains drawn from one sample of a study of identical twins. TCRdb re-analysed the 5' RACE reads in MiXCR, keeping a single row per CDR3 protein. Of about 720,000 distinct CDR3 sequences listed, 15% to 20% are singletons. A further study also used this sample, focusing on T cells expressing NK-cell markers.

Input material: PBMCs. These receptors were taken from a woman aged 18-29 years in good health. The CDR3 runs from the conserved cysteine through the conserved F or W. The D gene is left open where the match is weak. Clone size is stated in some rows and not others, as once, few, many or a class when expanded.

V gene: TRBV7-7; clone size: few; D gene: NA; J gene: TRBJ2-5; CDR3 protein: CASSLAVFVPGQETQYF; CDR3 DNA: TGTGCTAGCAGCTTAGCTGTTTTCGTTCCGGGTCAAGAGACCCAGTACTTC
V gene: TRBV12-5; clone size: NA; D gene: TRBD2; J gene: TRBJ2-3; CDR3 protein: CASGFQGGGTADTQYF; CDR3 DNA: TGTGCTAGTGGTTTTCAGGGCGGGGGAACAGCAGATACGCAGTATTTT
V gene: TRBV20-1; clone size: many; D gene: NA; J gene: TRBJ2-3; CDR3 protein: CSAAGASRFMLDTQYF; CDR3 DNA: TGCAGTGCGGCGGGGGCCTCTAGGTTTATGCTTGATACGCAGTATTTT
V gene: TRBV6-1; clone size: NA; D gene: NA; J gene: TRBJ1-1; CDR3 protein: CASRRLGQNTEAFF; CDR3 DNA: TGTGCCAGCAGAAGATTGGGACAGAACACTGAAGCTTTCTTT
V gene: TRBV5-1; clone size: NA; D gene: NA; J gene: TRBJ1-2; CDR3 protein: CASSLTSMGGYTF; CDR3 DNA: TGCGCCAGCAGCTTGACCTCGATGGGTGGCTACACCTTC
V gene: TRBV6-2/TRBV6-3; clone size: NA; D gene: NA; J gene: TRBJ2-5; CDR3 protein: CASFGLLSLYF; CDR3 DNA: TGTGCCAGCTTCGGACTTCTTTCCCTCTACTTC
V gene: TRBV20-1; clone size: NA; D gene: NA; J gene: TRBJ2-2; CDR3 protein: CSAEVQTGELFF; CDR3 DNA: TGCAGTGCTGAGGTCCAGACCGGGGAGCTGTTTTTT
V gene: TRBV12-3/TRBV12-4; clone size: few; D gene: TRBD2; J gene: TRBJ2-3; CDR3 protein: CASSSGLAAQTDTQYF; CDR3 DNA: TGTGCCAGCAGTTCCGGACTAGCTGCACAAACGGATACGCAGTATTTT
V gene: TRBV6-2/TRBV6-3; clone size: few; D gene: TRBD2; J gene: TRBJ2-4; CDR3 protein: CASSYNLAGDSKVHIQYF; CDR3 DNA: TGTGCCAGCAGTTACAATCTAGCGGGAGATTCGAAGGTCCACATTCAGTACTTC
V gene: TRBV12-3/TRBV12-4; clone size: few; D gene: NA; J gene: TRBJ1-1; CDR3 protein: CASTLGIVNTEAFF; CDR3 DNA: TGTGCCAGCACCTTGGGAATAGTGAACACTGAAGCTTTCTTT
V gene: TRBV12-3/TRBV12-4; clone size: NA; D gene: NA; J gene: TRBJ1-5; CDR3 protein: CASSLSDQPQHF; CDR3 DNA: TGTGCCAGCAGTTTATCAGATCAGCCCCAGCATTTT
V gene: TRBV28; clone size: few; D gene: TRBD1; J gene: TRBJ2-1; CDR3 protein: CASSISAGGSYNEQFF; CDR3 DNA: TGTGCCAGCAGTATTTCTGCAGGGGGATCCTACAATGAGCAGTTCTTC
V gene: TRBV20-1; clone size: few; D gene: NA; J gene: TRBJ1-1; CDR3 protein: CSARSGMNTEAFF; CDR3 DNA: TGCAGTGCTAGATCCGGGATGAACACTGAAGCTTTCTTT
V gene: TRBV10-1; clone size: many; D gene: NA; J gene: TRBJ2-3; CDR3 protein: CASILSHRIPTDTQYF; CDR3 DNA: TGCGCCAGCATCCTATCACACAGGATCCCCACAGATACGCAGTATTTT
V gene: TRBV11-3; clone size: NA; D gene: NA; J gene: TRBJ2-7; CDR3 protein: CASSLGSTSYEQYF; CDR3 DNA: TGTGCCAGCAGCTTGGGCAGCACTTCCTACGAGCAGTACTTC
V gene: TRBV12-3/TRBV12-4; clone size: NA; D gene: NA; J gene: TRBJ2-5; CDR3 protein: CASSPRGQVYVTQYF; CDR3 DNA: TGTGCCAGCAGTCCTCGCGGACAAGTGTATGTGACCCAGTACTTC
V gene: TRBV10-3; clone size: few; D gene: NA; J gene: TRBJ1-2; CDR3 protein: CAISEILGGGNYGYTF; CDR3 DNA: TGTGCCATCAGTGAAATACTTGGTGGCGGAAACTATGGCTACACCTTC
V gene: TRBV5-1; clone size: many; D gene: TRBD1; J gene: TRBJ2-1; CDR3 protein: CASSLRQGPNEQFF; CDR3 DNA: TGCGCCAGCAGCTTAAGACAGGGCCCCAATGAGCAGTTCTTC
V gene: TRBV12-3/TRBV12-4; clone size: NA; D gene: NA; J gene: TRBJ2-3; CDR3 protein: CASSFQRWDTQYF; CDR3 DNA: TGTGCCAGCAGTTTTCAGAGGTGGGATACGCAGTATTTT
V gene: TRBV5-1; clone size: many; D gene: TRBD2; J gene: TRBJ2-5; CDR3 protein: CASSLALAGAETQYF; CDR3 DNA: TGCGCCAGCAGCTTGGCACTAGCGGGAGCGGAGACCCAGTACTTC
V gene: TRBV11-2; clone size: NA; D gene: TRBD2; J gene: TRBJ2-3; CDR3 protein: CASSLNYGGMNTDTQYF; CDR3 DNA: TGTGCCAGCAGCTTAAACTACGGGGGGATGAATACAGATACGCAGTATTTT
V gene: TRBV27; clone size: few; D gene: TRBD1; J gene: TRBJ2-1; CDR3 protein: CASSLSTGAGNSYNEQFF; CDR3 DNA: TGTGCCAGCAGTTTATCCACAGGGGCCGGGAACTCCTACAATGAGCAGTTCTTC
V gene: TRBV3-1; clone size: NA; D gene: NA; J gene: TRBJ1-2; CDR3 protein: CASSQQGDYGYTF; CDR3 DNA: TGTGCCAGCAGCCAACAGGGAGACTATGGCTACACCTTC
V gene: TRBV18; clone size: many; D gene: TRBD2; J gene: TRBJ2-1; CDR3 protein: CASSLTSGGDNEQFF; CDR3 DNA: TGTGCCAGCTCACTTACTAGCGGGGGTGACAATGAGCAGTTCTTC
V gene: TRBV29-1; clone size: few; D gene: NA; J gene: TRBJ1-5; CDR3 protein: CSVEDGGGQPQHF; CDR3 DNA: TGCAGCGTTGAAGACGGGGGCGGTCAGCCCCAGCATTTT
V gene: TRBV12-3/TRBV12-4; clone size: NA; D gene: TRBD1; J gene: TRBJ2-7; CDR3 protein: CASSPDRAPYEQYF; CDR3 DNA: TGTGCCAGCAGTCCAGACAGGGCCCCATACGAGCAGTACTTC
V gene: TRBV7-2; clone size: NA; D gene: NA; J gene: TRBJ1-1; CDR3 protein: CASSWLQGSAEAFF; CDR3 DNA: TGTGCCAGCAGCTGGTTACAGGGAAGCGCTGAAGCTTTCTTT
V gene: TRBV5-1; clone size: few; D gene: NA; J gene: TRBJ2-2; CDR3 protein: CASSMDNTGELFF; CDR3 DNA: TGCGCCAGCAGTATGGATAACACCGGGGAGCTGTTTTTT
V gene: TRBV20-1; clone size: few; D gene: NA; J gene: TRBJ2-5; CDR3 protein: CSAWRGAQETQYF; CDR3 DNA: TGCAGTGCTTGGCGCGGGGCCCAAGAGACCCAGTACTTC
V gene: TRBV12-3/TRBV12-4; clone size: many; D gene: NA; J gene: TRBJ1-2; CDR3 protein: CASSSNYGYTF; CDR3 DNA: TGTGCCAGCAGTTCTAACTATGGCTACACCTTC
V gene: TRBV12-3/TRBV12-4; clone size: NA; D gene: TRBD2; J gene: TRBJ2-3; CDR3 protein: CASSGTSGRRNTQYF; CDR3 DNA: TGTGCCAGCAGCGGGACTAGCGGGAGACGGAATACGCAGTATTTT
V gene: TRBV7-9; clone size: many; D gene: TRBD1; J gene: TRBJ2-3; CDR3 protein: CASSPGDRGTDTQYF; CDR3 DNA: TGTGCCAGCAGCCCCGGAGACAGGGGCACAGATACGCAGTATTTT
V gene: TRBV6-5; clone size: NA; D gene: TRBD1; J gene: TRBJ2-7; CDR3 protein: CASSYSTTGEGYEQYF; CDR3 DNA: TGTGCCAGCAGTTACTCCACGACAGGGGAAGGTTACGAGCAGTACTTC
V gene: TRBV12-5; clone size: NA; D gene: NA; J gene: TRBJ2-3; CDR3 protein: CASGFRRGDTDTQYF; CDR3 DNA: TGTGCTAGTGGTTTCAGGCGGGGAGACACAGATACGCAGTATTTT
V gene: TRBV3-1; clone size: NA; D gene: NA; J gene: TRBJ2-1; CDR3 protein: CASRRESSYNEQFF; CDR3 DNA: TGTGCCAGCAGACGGGAGTCCTCATACAATGAGCAGTTCTTC
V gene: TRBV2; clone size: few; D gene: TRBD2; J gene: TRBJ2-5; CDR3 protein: CASSGGGLQETQYF; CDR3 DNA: TGTGCCAGCAGCGGCGGGGGGCTACAAGAGACCCAGTACTTC
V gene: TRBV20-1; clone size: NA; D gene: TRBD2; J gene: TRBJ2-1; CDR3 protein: CSAWTSANEQFF; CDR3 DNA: TGCAGTGCCTGGACTAGCGCCAATGAGCAGTTCTTC
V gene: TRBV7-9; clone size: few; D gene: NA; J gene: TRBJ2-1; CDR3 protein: CASSPTAGHEQFF; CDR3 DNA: TGTGCCAGCAGCCCCACGGCAGGGCATGAGCAGTTCTTC
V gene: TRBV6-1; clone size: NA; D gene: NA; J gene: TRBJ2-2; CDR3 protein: CASREFANTGELFF; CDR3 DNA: TGTGCCAGCAGGGAGTTCGCGAACACCGGGGAGCTGTTTTTT
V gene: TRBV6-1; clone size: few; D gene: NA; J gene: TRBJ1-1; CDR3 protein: CASSPTEHTEAFF; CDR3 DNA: TGTGCCAGCAGCCCGACAGAGCATACTGAAGCTTTCTTT
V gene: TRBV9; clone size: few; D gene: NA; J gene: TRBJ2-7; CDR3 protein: CASSVDPASSYEQYF; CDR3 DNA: TGTGCCAGCAGCGTAGACCCAGCCAGCTCCTACGAGCAGTACTTC
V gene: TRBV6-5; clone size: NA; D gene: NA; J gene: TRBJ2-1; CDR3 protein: CASTRNNEQFF; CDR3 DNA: TGTGCCAGCACCAGGAACAATGAGCAGTTCTTC
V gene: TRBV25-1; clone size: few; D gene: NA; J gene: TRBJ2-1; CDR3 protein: CASSDSLGSYNEQFF; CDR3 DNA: TGTGCCAGCAGTGATAGTCTTGGGTCCTACAATGAGCAGTTCTTC
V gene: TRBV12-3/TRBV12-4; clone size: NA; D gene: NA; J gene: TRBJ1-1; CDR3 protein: CASTSAPGANTEAFF; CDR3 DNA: TGTGCCAGCACCTCCGCACCAGGGGCGAACACTGAAGCTTTCTTT
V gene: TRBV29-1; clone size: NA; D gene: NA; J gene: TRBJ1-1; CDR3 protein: CSVRQVMNTEAFF; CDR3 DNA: TGCAGCGTCCGACAGGTCATGAACACTGAAGCTTTCTTT
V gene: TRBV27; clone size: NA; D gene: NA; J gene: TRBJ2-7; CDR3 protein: CASSPSDSRSYEQYF; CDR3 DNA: TGTGCCAGCAGTCCTTCTGACAGCCGCTCCTACGAGCAGTACTTC
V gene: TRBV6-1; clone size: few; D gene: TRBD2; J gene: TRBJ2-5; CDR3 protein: CASSPTGSGGETQYF; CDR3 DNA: TGTGCCAGCAGTCCAACAGGGTCGGGAGGGGAGACCCAGTACTTC